Below, 22 T cell receptor beta chains from the same sample are listed, as sequenced in a study of T cell repertoires in cytomegalovirus infection. TCRdb ran MiXCR on the reads and lists one entry per CDR3 protein. Of about 310,000 distinct CDR3 sequences in the sample, roughly a sixth were seen once. The sample was PBMCs. These receptors came from a human donor in good health (CMV status not recorded). Some clones in this sample may be carry-over from other donors' samples.

On this clonotype: With a much larger clone just one base away, this may be a read error. V and J are TRBV7-2 and TRBJ1-1; possibly TRBD1 for D (6 bases). Trimming cost V 1 base and J 3 bases, with 12 bases left between them. The CDR3 totals 15 residues. Germline lookup yields CDR1 SGHTA and CDR2 FQGNSA. The CDR3 bases are TGTGCCAGCAGCTTAGGCGGTAACAGGGACACTGAAGCTTTCTTT. It encodes CASSLGGNRDTEAFF. Looking up the rest from reference TRBV7-2 and TRBJ1-1 gives the full variable domain: GAGVSQSPSNKVTEKGKDVELRCDPISGHTALYWYRQSLGQGLEFLIYFQGNSAPDKSGLPSDRFSAERTGGSVSTLTIQRTQQEDSAVYLCASSLGGNRDTEAFFGQGTRLTVV.

In this sample, this clonotype turned up many times. This rearrangement joins TRBV7-2 to TRBJ2-6; 9 nucleotides agree with TRBD2. The CDR3 covers 20 residues. Germline loops: CDR1 SGHTA, CDR2 FQGNSA. The V and J ends lost 0 bases and 0 bases, in that order; junction bases with no gene match: 9. In DNA form, the CDR3 reads TGTGCCAGCAGCTTAGCCCAAGGGCTAGCGGGGATCTCTGGGGCCAACGTCCTGACTTTC. Amino acid sequence: CASSLAQGLAGISGANVLTF.

The table lists this clonotype with many counts. The V call is TRBV12-3 or TRBV12-4, the J call TRBJ1-1, with 7 bases lining up with TRBD1. CDR3 length equals 14 residues. V shed 7 bases, J shed 4 bases, and the junction held 9 bases outside the gene matches. The DNA for the CDR3 is TGTGCCAGCATTTATTTGACAGGGAGCACTGAAGCTTTCTTT. It codes for CASIYLTGSTEAFF.

This clonotype has a count of ten or more. The chain employs TRBV7-2 and TRBJ2-5; 9 nucleotides line up with TRBD2. The CDR3 is made up of 15 amino acids. Unmatched junction bases numbered 9, after V lost 6 bases and J lost 4 bases. CDR1 is SGHTA, CDR2 FQGNSA, per germline. CDR3 amino acids: CASRTSGGFGETQYF. CDR3 DNA sequence: TGTGCCAGCAGGACGAGCGGGGGGTTCGGAGAGACCCAGTACTTC.

This clonotype showed up just a few times. J is TRBJ2-3 and V is TRBV2; TRBD1 matches 7 bases. The trim removed 4 bases at V and 3 bases at J, leaving 4 bases unmatched. CDR3 length equals 14 residues. Germline-derived CDR1 and CDR2 are SNHLY and FYNNEI. DNA for the CDR3: TGTGCCAGCAGTGCGGACAGGAAAACAGATACGCAGTATTTT. Translation gives CASSADRKTDTQYF.

The chain uses TRBV11-2 and TRBJ2-1, with D possibly TRBD2 on 6 matching bases. Trimming took 5 bases from V and 12 from J, leaving 17 bases between them. The CDR3 has 13 amino acids. Germline values: CDR1 SGHAT, CDR2 FQNNGV. CDR3 DNA sequence: TGTGCCAGCAGCCCGCTTATGAGGGGAGGGCAGTTCTTC. Translated, it gives CASSPLMRGGQFF.

This clonotype was counted many times. V gene TRBV11-2 combines with J gene TRBJ2-7, with 12 bases lining up with TRBD2. V lost 4 bases to trimming and J lost 3 bases; unmatched junction nucleotides: 19. This CDR3 region has 20 residues. From germline, CDR1 is SGHAT and CDR2 FQNNGV. The DNA for the CDR3 is TGTGCCAGCAGCTCCTCTACAAGACTAGCGGGGGATCGAAAGGACTACGAGCAGTACTTC. It encodes CASSSSTRLAGDRKDYEQYF.

This clonotype was observed many times. The chain couples TRBV6-6 to TRBJ2-2; TRBD2 matches 9 bases. Trimming at V came to 8 bases and at J to 4 bases, leaving 2 bases not matched to a gene. CDR1 is MNHNY, CDR2 SVGAGI, per germline (reference sequence). The CDR3 is made up of 13 amino acids. CDR3 sequence: CASAGGSTGELFF. The CDR3 region has the DNA TGTGCCAGCGCGGGGGGGAGCACCGGGGAGCTGTTTTTT.

The chain combines TRBV12-3 or TRBV12-4 with TRBJ2-2, with a weak D call TRBD1 (7 bases). This CDR3 region has 15 residues. Trimming shortened V by 5 bases and J by 4 bases, and 14 bases separated the two germline ends. DNA for the CDR3: TGTGCCAGCAGTCCCAGGGGGGCGGTCACCGGGGAGCTGTTTTTT. The encoded protein is CASSPRGAVTGELFF.

In this sample, this clonotype turned up many times. V and J are TRBV18 and TRBJ1-4; D gene uncertain. The CDR3 length is 13 residues. Germline V lookup: CDR1 KGHSH, CDR2 LQKENI. The V end was cut by 4 bases, the J end by 5 bases, with 8 bases between. The CDR3 reads CASSRARNEKLFF. As DNA, the CDR3 is TGTGCCAGCTCACGAGCACGCAATGAAAAACTGTTTTTT. Supplemented by reference TRBV18 and TRBJ1-4, the full variable domain reads NAGVMQNPRHLVRRRGQEARLRCSPMKGHSHVYWYRQLPEEGLKFMVYLQKENIIDESGMPKERFSAEFPKEGPSILRIQQVVRGDSAAYFCASSRARNEKLFFGSGTQLSVL.

In its sample, this clonotype was seen many times. The chain employs TRBV7-8 and TRBJ2-7; 8 bases match TRBD1. This CDR3 is 15 amino acids long. V lost 2 bases to trimming and J lost 5 bases; unmatched junction nucleotides: 8. Germline V gene lookup returns CDR1 SGHVS and CDR2 FQNEAQ. The CDR3 DNA reads as TGTGCCAGCAGCTTAAGGCACAGGGGGGATCACGAGCAGTACTTC. This translates into CASSLRHRGDHEQYF.

This CDR3 is CSVGQDFGEQYF. The CDR3 DNA sequence: TGCAGCGTCGGACAGGACTTTGGGGAGCAGTACTTC. J is TRBJ2-7 and V is TRBV29-1; 7 bases are a match to TRBD1. Germline assignment: CDR1 SQVTM and CDR2 ANQGSEA. The CDR3 spans 12 residues. V lost 6 bases to trimming and J lost 7 bases; unmatched junction nucleotides: 9.

The chain recombines TRBV20-1 with TRBJ1-2; tentative D call: TRBD1 (5 bases). V lost 6 bases, J lost 1 base, and 18 bases lay in between. The CDR3 spans 15 residues. Germline lookup yields CDR1 DFQATT and CDR2 SNEGSKA (reference sequence). The CDR3 DNA sequence: TGCAGTGCCCCGGGTGACACAGGACTTAACTATGGCTACACCTTC. Its translation is CSAPGDTGLNYGYTF.

CDR3 bases: TGCGCCAGCAGTCCGACACTAACGGATGAAAAACTGTTTTTT. Translation gives CASSPTLTDEKLFF. The chain combines TRBV5-1 with TRBJ1-4, with D unclear. The CDR3 sequence is 14 residues long. Trimming removed 5 bases from V and 6 bases from J, with 14 bases in between. Per the germline V gene, CDR1 is SGHRS and CDR2 is YFSETQ.

This clonotype occurred a few times. This chain joins TRBV9 and TRBJ2-1; D is unclear. Germline V gives CDR1 SGDLS, CDR2 YYNGEE. The V gene lost 1 base and the J gene lost 8 bases, with 13 bases spanning the gap. The CDR3 length is 14 residues. CDR3 in amino acids: CASSVTLDPYEQFF. The CDR3 DNA follows: TGTGCCAGCAGCGTAACTCTAGACCCCTATGAGCAGTTCTTC.

This clonotype occurred many times. This chain links TRBV7-2 with TRBJ1-6; D unresolved. Trimming removed 0 bases from V and 4 bases from J, with 10 bases in between. Germline V gene sequence: CDR1 SGHTA, CDR2 FQGNSA. This CDR3 has 16 amino acids. The CDR3 loop reads CASSLARVFYNSPLHF. In DNA, the CDR3 is TGTGCCAGCAGCTTAGCCCGGGTCTTTTATAATTCACCCCTCCACTTT.

V gene TRBV5-6 combines with J gene TRBJ2-5; D is tentatively TRBD1 or TRBD2 (5 bases each). CDR3 size: 15 residues. V was shortened by 1 base and J by 4 bases, with 14 bases between the two germline ends. Germline lookup yields CDR1 SGHDT and CDR2 YYEEEE. In DNA, the CDR3 is TGTGCCAGCAGCTTGTTCGGGGCCGGAGGAGAGACCCAGTACTTC. Encoded protein: CASSLFGAGGETQYF.

This chain uses TRBV15 with TRBJ2-3; 11 bases are a match to TRBD2. From germline, CDR1 is LNHNV and CDR2 YYDKDF (reference sequence). V dropped 5 bases and J dropped 6; count of bases not matched to a gene: 7. This CDR3 has 15 residues. DNA for the CDR3: TGTGCCACCAGCGGTAGCGGGGGGGCAGGTGATACGCAGTATTTT. Amino acid sequence: CATSGSGGAGDTQYF.

This clonotype was picked up a small number of times. This sequence joins TRBV7-2 and TRBJ1-2; TRBD1 aligns across 8 bases. Per the germline V gene, CDR1 is SGHTA and CDR2 is FQGNSA. Unmatched junction bases numbered 13, after V lost 5 bases and J lost 8 bases. The length of the CDR3 is 15 residues. The CDR3 region has the DNA TGTGCCAGCAGCCCAGGACAGGGTTCCCCGTGGGGCTACACCTTC. Amino acids: CASSPGQGSPWGYTF.

The rearrangement uses TRBV11-2 and TRBJ2-5, with 8 positions matching TRBD1. Germline V gene lookup returns CDR1 SGHAT and CDR2 FQNNGV. CDR3 length: 14 residues. Trimming removed 5 bases from V and 4 bases from J; junction bases left unmatched: 6. This CDR3 reads CASSPTGQGETQYF. CDR3 DNA sequence: TGTGCCAGCAGCCCCACCGGACAGGGAGAGACCCAGTACTTC. The full variable domain, rest sourced from reference TRBV11-2 and TRBJ2-5, is EAGVAQSPRYKIIEKRQSVAFWCNPISGHATLYWYQQILGQGPKLLIQFQNNGVVDDSQLPKDRFSAERLKGVDSTLKIQPAKLEDSAVYLCASSPTGQGETQYFGPGTRLLVL.

J is TRBJ2-3 and V is TRBV6-2 or TRBV6-3; tentatively, D is TRBD1 (5 bases). Trimming left V 2 bases short and J 2 bases short, with 14 bases between. Germline CDR1 reads MNHEY; CDR2 reads SVGEGT. This CDR3 comprises 16 residues. The DNA for the CDR3 is TGTGCCAGCAGTTACATGGGGCAGGCCGACACAGATACGCAGTATTTT. Translating gives CASSYMGQADTDTQYF.

In this sample, this clonotype turned up many times. The gene calls are TRBV7-2 and TRBJ2-7; D is possibly TRBD2 (5 bases). Trimming removed 1 base from V and 4 bases from J, with 17 bases in between. This CDR3 region has 16 residues. Germline assignment: CDR1 SGHTA and CDR2 FQGNSA. CDR3 amino acids: CASSLVYEGPPYEQYF. The CDR3 DNA reads TGTGCCAGCAGCTTAGTTTATGAGGGTCCCCCTTACGAGCAGTACTTC.